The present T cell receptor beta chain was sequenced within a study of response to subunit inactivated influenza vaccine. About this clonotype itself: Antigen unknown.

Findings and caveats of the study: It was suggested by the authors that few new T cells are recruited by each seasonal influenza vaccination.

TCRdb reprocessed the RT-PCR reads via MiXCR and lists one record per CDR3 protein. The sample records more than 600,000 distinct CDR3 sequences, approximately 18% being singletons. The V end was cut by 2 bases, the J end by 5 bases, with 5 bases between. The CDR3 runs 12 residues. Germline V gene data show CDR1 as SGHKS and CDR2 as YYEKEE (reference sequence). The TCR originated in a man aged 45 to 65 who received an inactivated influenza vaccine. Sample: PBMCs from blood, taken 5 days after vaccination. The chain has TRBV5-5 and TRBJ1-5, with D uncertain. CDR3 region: CASSFHDQPQHF. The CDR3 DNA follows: TGTGCCAGCAGCTTCCACGATCAGCCCCAGCATTTT.